This record looks at one T cell receptor (beta chain) sequence and its context. These data originate in a study of blood T cell repertoires in COVID-19. Looking at the study overall: Sources were T cells, B-cell-depleted T cells, or PBMCs; the material itself was cDNA or gDNA.

The V gene's germline CDR1 is SGHRS and CDR2 YFSETQ. V lost 4 bases, J lost 1 base, and 15 bases lay in between. The CDR3 consists of 16 residues. Libraries were prepared by immunoSEQ multiplex PCR; TCRdb keeps only in-frame clonotypes and omits some of them. The sample lists about 170,000 clones, under 90% occurring once. This chain connects TRBV5-1 to TRBJ2-1; possibly TRBD2 for D (5 bases). This TCR was recovered from a woman older than 75 with active or convalescent COVID-19. The sequencing input was peripheral blood. The CDR3 loop reads CASSPPARGSYNEQFF. In DNA form, the CDR3 reads TGCGCCAGCAGCCCCCCCGCCCGAGGGTCCTACAATGAGCAGTTCTTC. Full variable domain (outside the CDR3, taken from reference TRBV5-1 and TRBJ2-1): KAGVTQTPRYLIKTRGQQVTLSCSPISGHRSVSWYQQTPGQGLQFLFEYFSETQRNKGNFPGRFSGRQFSNSRSEMNVSTLELGDSALYLCASSPPARGSYNEQFFGPGTRLTVL.